This T cell receptor beta chain was identified in a study of T cells after yellow fever vaccination. Background on the study: Where fractions had low cell numbers, libraries were prepared from them with the SMART-Seq v4 Ultra Low Input RNA kit.

This CDR3 region has 12 residues. The germline gives CDR1 DFQATT, CDR2 SNEGSKA (reference sequence). Deletions cut 0 bases from V and 4 bases from J, with 4 bases between. For TCR, cDNA came from 5'RACE template switching, which added a universal primer site and UMIs. TCRdb fed the 5' RACE reads into MiXCR, producing one record per CDR3 protein. The sample lists just over 250,000 distinct CDR3 sequences, about 5% occurring once. Study outcomes and limitations: It was the secondary response that reached its peak faster, day 5 versus 15, but it was weaker. There was a possibility that FACS-sorted repertoires contained abundant clonotypes contaminating from the bulk population.

Concerning this clonotype itself: Its antigen is not known.

The sequencing used CD4+ T cells sorted from PBMCs, collected on the day of the yellow fever booster vaccination. V is TRBV20-1 and J is TRBJ1-3, with D hard to call. This TCR came from a man younger than 35 who received the YFV17D yellow fever vaccine. The DNA for the CDR3 is TGCAGTGCTAGAGATATGGGAAACACCATATATTTT. Its translation is CSARDMGNTIYF.